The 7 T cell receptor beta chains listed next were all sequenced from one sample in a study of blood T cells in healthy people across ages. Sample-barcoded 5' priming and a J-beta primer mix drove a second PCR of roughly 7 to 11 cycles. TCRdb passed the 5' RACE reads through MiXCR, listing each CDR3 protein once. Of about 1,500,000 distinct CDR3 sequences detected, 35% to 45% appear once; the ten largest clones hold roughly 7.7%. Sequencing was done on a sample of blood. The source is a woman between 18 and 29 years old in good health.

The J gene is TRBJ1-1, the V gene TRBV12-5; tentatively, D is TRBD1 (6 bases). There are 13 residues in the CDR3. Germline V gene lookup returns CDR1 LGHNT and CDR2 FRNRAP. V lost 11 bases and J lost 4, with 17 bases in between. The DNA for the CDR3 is TGTGCTTCTAACAGGGAATGGGGCACTGAAGCTTTCTTT. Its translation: CASNREWGTEAFF.

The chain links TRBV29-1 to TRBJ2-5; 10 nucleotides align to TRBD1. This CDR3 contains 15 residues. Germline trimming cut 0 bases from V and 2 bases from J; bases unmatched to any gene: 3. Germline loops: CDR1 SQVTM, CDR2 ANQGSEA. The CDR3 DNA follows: TGCAGCGTTGAAGAGTGGACAGGGGGGCAAGAGACCCAGTACTTC. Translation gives CSVEEWTGGQETQYF.

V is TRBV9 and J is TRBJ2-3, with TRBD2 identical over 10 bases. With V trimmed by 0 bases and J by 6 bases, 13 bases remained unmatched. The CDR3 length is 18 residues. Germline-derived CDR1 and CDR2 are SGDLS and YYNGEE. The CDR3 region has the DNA TGTGCCAGCAGCGTAGCTGGCCAGCGGGGGGGCGGTGGGGATACGCAGTATTTT. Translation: CASSVAGQRGGGGDTQYF.

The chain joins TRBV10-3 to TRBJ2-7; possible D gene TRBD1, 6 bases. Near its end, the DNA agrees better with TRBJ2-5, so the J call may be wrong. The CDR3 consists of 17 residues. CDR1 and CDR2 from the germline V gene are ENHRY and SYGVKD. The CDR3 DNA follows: TGTGCCATCAGTGAGTCGGTGGCTATGGGGGCGAGGGAGACCCAGTACTTC. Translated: CAISESVAMGARETQYF.

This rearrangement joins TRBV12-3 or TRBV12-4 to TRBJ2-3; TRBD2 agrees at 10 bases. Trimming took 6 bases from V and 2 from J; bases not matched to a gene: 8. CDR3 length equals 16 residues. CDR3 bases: TGTGCCAGCAGGGACCTAGCGGGAGAAAACACAGATACGCAGTATTTT. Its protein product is CASRDLAGENTDTQYF.

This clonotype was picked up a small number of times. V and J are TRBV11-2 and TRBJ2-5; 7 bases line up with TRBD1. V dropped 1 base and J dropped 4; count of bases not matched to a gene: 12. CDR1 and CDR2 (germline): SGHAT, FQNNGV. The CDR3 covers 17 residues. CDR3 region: CASSLGDRAVVAETQYF. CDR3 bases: TGTGCCAGCAGCTTAGGCGACAGGGCAGTTGTTGCAGAGACCCAGTACTTC.

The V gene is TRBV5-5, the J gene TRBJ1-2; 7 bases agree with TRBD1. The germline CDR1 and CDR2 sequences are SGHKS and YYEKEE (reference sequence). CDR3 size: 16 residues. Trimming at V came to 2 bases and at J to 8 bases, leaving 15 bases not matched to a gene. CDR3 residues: CASSFIFGQVSIGYTF. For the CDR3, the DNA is TGTGCCAGCAGCTTTATATTCGGACAGGTGTCTATAGGCTACACCTTC.